This is a list of T cell receptor beta chains from one sample in a study of cytomegalovirus exposure and HLA in healthy donors. The method was immunoSEQ multiplex PCR; TCRdb's version includes in-frame clones alone and lacks a portion of them. The data hold hundreds of thousands of clones, with 75% to 90% observed a single time. The sequenced material came from PBMCs. The source is a woman aged 18-29 years in good health and CMV-seronegative. Both conserved end residues are part of each CDR3. Each record gives: J gene, clone size, V gene, CDR3 protein. Size is stated for part of the rows, as once, few or many counts, or as a class when the clone is expanded.

>TRBJ2-1|-|TRBV5-6
CASRSYEGVEDEQFF
>TRBJ2-3|-|TRBV7-6
CASSLEWARGRDTQYF
>TRBJ1-1|-|TRBV6-5
CASSYSMGGTEAFF
>TRBJ2-3|once|TRBV18
CASSPGRGSTDPQYF
>TRBJ1-6|-|TRBV5-1
CASSVRDRGNSPLHF
>TRBJ2-2|-|TRBV28
CASSLTGPGELFF
>TRBJ2-1|-|TRBV6-1
CASTSTSGRAGEQFF
>TRBJ2-2|-|TRBV4-2
CASSQEARSGRRAGELFF
>TRBJ2-3|-|TRBV4-1
CASSQDPPSGSTDTQYF
>TRBJ2-3|-|TRBV11-2
CASRGDDTQYF
>TRBJ2-1|-|TRBV13
CASSFTPLAGAREQFF
>TRBJ1-1|-|TRBV7-3
CASSLNTGAEAFF
>TRBJ2-7|-|TRBV7-9
CASSLGGAGGVGASYEQYF
>TRBJ2-7|once|TRBV29-1
CSVVWNIRDSSYEQYF
>TRBJ2-3|-|TRBV4-2
CASSQVTGVTSTDTQYF
>TRBJ2-3|-|TRBV11-1
CASSLIGQSTDTQYF
>TRBJ1-2|-|TRBV28
CASSPRQGKGYTF
>TRBJ1-1|-|TRBV6-1
CASSEYRESLNTEAFF
>TRBJ1-4|-|TRBV23-1
CASSLTLLDSLGEKLFF
>TRBJ2-1|-|TRBV19
CASSPGTRWNEQFF
>TRBJ2-1|-|TRBV28
CASSPASGNYNEQFF
>TRBJ2-5|-|TRBV2
CASRADRAWTQYF
>TRBJ2-3|once|TRBV27
CASSRRPSGGDTQYF
>TRBJ1-1|-|TRBV7-8
CASSLAWGSNTEAFF
>TRBJ1-1|-|TRBV2
CAIHMGAPNTEAFF
>TRBJ1-3|-|TRBV5-8
CASSQGAKGNTIYF
>TRBJ2-7|-|TRBV7-6
CASSPQGDEQYF
>TRBJ1-6|few|TRBV27
CASRRDRYNSPLHF
>TRBJ1-2|-|TRBV5-4
CASTPTPTAGYGYTF
>TRBJ2-2|-|TRBV6-4
CASSEGLEGGELFF
>TRBJ2-7|-|TRBV5-1
CASSKTITGTGGYEQYF
>TRBJ2-1|once|TRBV19
CASTSPGTSGSLLKQFF
>TRBJ2-5|-|TRBV30
CAWSVLTSHQETQYF
>TRBJ2-1|-|TRBV7-7
CASSSDNEQFF
>TRBJ2-1|-|TRBV9
CASSATGTSGSHEQFF
>TRBJ2-5|once|TRBV6-5
CASSYGDSQETQYF
>TRBJ2-7|-|TRBV28
CASSFRQWEDEQYF
>TRBJ1-2|few|TRBV25-1
CASSGGYGYTF
>TRBJ2-3|-|TRBV28
CASSYITQLGGEDTQYF
>TRBJ2-1|few|TRBV10-1
CASSEQWGEQFF
>TRBJ2-1|once|TRBV5-6
CASSLSNRGLSLVNEQFF
>TRBJ1-2|-|TRBV4-1
CASSRELVSYGYTF
>TRBJ2-1|-|TRBV15
CATSREDRVNNEQFF
>TRBJ2-1|-|TRBV28
CASSPLWNEQFF
>TRBJ2-5|-|TRBV10-3
CAISGVAGGQETQYF
>TRBJ2-3|-|TRBV6-1
CASLSGGTDTQYF
>TRBJ1-2|once|TRBV11-2
CASSKDRANTYGYTF
>TRBJ1-6|-|TRBV30
CAWTHLGTGNSPLHF
>TRBJ2-7|-|TRBV5-4
CASSTDRELAEQYF
>TRBJ1-4|-|TRBV6-6
CASKGGPGKLFF
>TRBJ1-5|once|TRBV6-1
CASIREGDSNQPQHF
>TRBJ2-3|-|TRBV18
CASSLTGASTDTQYF
>TRBJ1-2|-|TRBV28
CASSLGLVWGSSNYGYTF
>TRBJ2-1|-|TRBV5-1
CASSLLTDFPSYYNEQFF
>TRBJ2-7|few|TRBV7-6
CASSLQNEQYF
>TRBJ1-2|-|TRBV18
CASSPPADYGYTF
>TRBJ1-2|-|TRBV28
CASSLRAGHYGYTF
>TRBJ2-3|-|TRBV27
CASSWTGTDTQYF
>TRBJ1-1|-|TRBV28
CASTYQGWTEAFF
>TRBJ1-4|-|TRBV6-1
CASSDPWRGGKLFF